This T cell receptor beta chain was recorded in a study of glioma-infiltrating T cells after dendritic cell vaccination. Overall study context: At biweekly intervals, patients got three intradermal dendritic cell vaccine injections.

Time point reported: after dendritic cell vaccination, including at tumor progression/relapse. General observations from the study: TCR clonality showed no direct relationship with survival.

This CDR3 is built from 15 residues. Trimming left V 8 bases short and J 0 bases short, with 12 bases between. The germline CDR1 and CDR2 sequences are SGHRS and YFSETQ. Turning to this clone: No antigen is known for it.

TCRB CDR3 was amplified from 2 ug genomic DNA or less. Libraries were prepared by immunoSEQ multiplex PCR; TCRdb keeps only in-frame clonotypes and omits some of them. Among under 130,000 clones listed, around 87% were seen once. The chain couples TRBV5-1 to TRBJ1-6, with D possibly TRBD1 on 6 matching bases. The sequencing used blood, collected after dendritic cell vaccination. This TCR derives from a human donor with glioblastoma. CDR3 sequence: CASSRGSSYNSPLHF. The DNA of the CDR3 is TGCGCCAGTTCCAGGGGAAGCTCCTATAATTCACCCCTCCACTTT.